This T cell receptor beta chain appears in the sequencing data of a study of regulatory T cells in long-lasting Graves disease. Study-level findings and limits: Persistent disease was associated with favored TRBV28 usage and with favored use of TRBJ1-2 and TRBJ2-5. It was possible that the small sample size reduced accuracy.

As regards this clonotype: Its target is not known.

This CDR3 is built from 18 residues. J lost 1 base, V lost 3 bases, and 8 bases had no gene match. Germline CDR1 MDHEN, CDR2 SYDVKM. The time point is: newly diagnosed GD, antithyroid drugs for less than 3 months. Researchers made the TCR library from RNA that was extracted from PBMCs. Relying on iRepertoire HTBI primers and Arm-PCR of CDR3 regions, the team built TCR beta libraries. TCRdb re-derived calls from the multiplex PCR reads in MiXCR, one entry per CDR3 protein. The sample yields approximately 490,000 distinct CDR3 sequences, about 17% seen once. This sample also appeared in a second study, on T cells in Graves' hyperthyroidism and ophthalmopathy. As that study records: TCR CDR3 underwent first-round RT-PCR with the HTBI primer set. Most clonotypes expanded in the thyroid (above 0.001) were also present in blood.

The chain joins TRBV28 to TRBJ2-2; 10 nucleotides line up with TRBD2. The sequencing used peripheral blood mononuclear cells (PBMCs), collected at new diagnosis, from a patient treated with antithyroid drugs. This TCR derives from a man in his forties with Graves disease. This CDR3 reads CASSFVWASGRNTGELFF. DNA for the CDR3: TGTGCCAGCAGTTTTGTCTGGGCTAGCGGGAGGAACACCGGGGAGCTGTTTTTT. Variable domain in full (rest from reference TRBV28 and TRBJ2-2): DVKVTQSSRYLVKRTGEKVFLECVQDMDHENMFWYRQDPGLGLRLIYFSYDVKMKEKGDIPEGYSVSREKKERFSLILESASTNQTSMYLCASSFVWASGRNTGELFFGEGSRLTVL.